This T cell receptor beta chain was profiled in a study of blood T cell repertoires in COVID-19. At the level of the study: The study drew acute and convalescent COVID-19 samples from the United States, Italy and Spain.

TCRdb's table, derived via immunoSEQ multiplex PCR, lists solely in-frame clones and lacks some. The table records about 110,000 clones, roughly 72% of them present only once. This CDR3 spans 11 amino acids. V lost 4 bases, J lost 4 bases, and 2 bases lay in between. Germline CDR1 and CDR2: WSHSY and SAAADI. The receptor's source is a man at least 80 years old with acute or convalescent COVID-19. This chain links TRBV10-2 with TRBJ2-1; the D is unclear. The source material was peripheral blood. CDR3 DNA sequence: TGCGCCAGCAGTGTATACAATGAGCAGTTCTTC. Translated, it gives CASSVYNEQFF.